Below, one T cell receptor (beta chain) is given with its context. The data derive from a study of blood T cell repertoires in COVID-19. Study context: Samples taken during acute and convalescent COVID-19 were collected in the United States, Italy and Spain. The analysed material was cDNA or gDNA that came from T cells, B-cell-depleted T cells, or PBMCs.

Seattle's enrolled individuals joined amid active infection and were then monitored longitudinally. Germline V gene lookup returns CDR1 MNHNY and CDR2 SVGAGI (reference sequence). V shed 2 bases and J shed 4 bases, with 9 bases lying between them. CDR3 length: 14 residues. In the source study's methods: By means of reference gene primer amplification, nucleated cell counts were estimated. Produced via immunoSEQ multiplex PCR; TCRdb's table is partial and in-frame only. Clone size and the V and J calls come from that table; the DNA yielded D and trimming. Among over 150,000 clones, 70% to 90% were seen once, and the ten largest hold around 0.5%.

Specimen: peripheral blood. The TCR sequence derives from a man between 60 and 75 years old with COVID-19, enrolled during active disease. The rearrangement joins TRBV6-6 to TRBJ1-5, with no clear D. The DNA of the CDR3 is TGTGCCAGCAGTTACACTGAGGGAAATCAGCCCCAGCATTTT. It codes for CASSYTEGNQPQHF.